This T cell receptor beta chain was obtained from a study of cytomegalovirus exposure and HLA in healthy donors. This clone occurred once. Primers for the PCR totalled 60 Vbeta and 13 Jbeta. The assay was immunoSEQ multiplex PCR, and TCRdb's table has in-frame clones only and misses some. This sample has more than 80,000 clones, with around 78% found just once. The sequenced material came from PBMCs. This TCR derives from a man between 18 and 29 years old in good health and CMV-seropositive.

For the CDR3, the DNA is TGTGCCATGCGTAGCGGGAGAGGCGAGCAGTACTTC. Translated, it gives CAMRSGRGEQYF. The chain joins TRBV6-1 to TRBJ2-7; TRBD2 agrees at 9 bases. The CDR3 loop spans 12 amino acids. In germline, CDR1 is MNHNS, CDR2 SASEGT. V gave up 10 bases and J gave up 6 bases; unmatched junction bases: 7.